Presented here are 32 T cell receptor beta chains from one specimen sequenced in a study of OX40 agonist ivuxolimab in advanced cancers. Clones were read by immunoSEQ multiplex PCR, and TCRdb kept only the in-frame ones, dropping some. The sample yields approximately 39,000 clones, approximately 78% seen once. Source: CD4+ or CD8+ T cells sorted from blood, taken in a trial of the OX40 agonist ivuxolimab. All receptors derive from an adult with an advanced solid tumor such as melanoma, head and neck, liver or kidney cancer.

The J gene is TRBJ2-5, the V gene TRBV7-2, with 8 bases lining up with TRBD1. With 5 bases clipped from V and 2 bases from J, the junction kept 7 bases outside the gene matches. Germline-derived CDR1 and CDR2 are SGHTA and FQGNSA. CDR3 length equals 15 residues. The CDR3 coding sequence is TGTGCCAGCAGCCGTCAGGGGGCAACTCAAGAGACCCAGTACTTC. Its translation: CASSRQGATQETQYF. Full variable domain (rest looked up from reference TRBV7-2 and TRBJ2-5): GAGVSQSPSNKVTEKGKDVELRCDPISGHTALYWYRQSLGQGLEFLIYFQGNSAPDKSGLPSDRFSAERTGGSVSTLTIQRTQQEDSAVYLCASSRQGATQETQYFGPGTRLLVL.

V and J are TRBV7-9 and TRBJ2-7; D perhaps matches TRBD1 (6 bases). CDR1 is SEHNR, CDR2 FQNEAQ, per germline (reference sequence). V gave up 3 bases and J gave up 6 bases, with 15 bases separating them. There are 14 residues in the CDR3. For the CDR3, the DNA is TGTGCCAGCAGCTTGGCTACCACAGGGCCCGAGCAGTACTTC. Protein sequence: CASSLATTGPEQYF.

The chain joins TRBV9 to TRBJ2-7, with 9 bases that match TRBD2. V was clipped by 4 bases and J by 7 bases; unmatched bases: 9. Germline CDR1 SGDLS, CDR2 YYNGEE. CDR3 length equals 14 residues. CDR3 sequence (DNA): TGTGCCAGCAGCCTCCGGCTAGCGGGAACTGAGCAGTACTTC. Translating gives CASSLRLAGTEQYF.

The chain links TRBV2 to TRBJ1-5; D might be TRBD1 (5 bases). With 4 bases removed from V and 14 bases from J, the gap between germline ends came to 15 bases. This CDR3 has 12 residues. In germline, CDR1 is SNHLY, CDR2 FYNNEI. This CDR3 is CASSVLGTFEHF. Written as DNA, the CDR3 is TGTGCCAGCAGTGTGCTCGGGACGTTTGAGCATTTT.

This clone was seen only a few times. This chain uses TRBV5-1 with TRBJ2-3, with 8 nucleotides matching TRBD1. V lost 7 bases and J lost 2; bases outside the gene matches: 15. The CDR3 is made up of 17 amino acids. CDR1 is SGHRS and CDR2 is YFSETQ in the germline V gene. CDR3 sequence: CASFRQGAMGNTDTQYF. The CDR3 bases are TGCGCCAGCTTTCGGCAGGGGGCGATGGGCAACACAGATACGCAGTATTTT.

The chain links TRBV5-1 to TRBJ1-4; tentative D call: TRBD1 (5 bases). The CDR3 runs to 13 residues. Germline V gene data show CDR1 as SGHRS and CDR2 as YFSETQ. Trimming cost V 5 bases and J 6 bases, with 11 bases left between them. Here the CDR3 DNA reads TGCGCCAGCAGACCGGGACTGGATGAAAAACTGTTTTTT. It is translated as CASRPGLDEKLFF.

The chain recombines TRBV5-1 with TRBJ1-1; D might be TRBD1 (6 bases). CDR1 and CDR2 (germline): SGHRS, YFSETQ. CDR3 length equals 14 residues. V lost 3 bases and J lost 3, with 12 bases in between. The CDR3 loop reads CASSSGVLDTEAFF. CDR3 DNA: TGCGCCAGCAGCTCAGGGGTATTGGACACTGAAGCTTTCTTT.

This clone was counted once. This rearrangement joins TRBV9 to TRBJ1-2; D is undetermined. CDR1 is SGDLS and CDR2 is YYNGEE in the germline V gene. V was clipped by 0 bases and J by 7 bases, with 13 bases between them. The CDR3 contains 14 residues. The CDR3, as DNA: TGTGCCAGCAGCGTAGTGGGCTCTGGAGGTGGCTACACCTTC. Encoded protein: CASSVVGSGGGYTF.

This clone was seen just once. The CDR3 here is CASSASELGGAPEAFF. In DNA form, the CDR3 reads TGTGCCAGCAGCGCCAGTGAGTTAGGGGGCGCCCCTGAAGCTTTCTTT. J is TRBJ1-1 and V is TRBV9; 7 bases agree with TRBD1. V was pared by 3 bases and J by 6 bases, with 14 bases of the junction left unmatched. This CDR3 is built from 16 residues. In germline, CDR1 is SGDLS, CDR2 YYNGEE.

The genes are TRBV7-2 and TRBJ1-3; 9 bases align to TRBD1. V trimming: 0 bases; J trimming: 6 bases; junction bases outside the gene matches: 6. The CDR3 loop spans 16 amino acids. Germline CDR1 and CDR2: SGHTA and FQGNSA. This CDR3 is CASSLAPGTGINTIYF. Here the CDR3 DNA reads TGTGCCAGCAGCTTAGCTCCCGGGACAGGGATAAACACCATATATTTT.

J is TRBJ1-1 and V is TRBV6-1, with D unresolved. Germline V gene data show CDR1 as MNHNS and CDR2 as SASEGT. Trimming pared 5 bases from V and 0 bases from J, leaving 7 bases between. CDR3 length: 13 amino acids. CDR3: CASSPRMNTEAFF. The CDR3 coding sequence is TGTGCCAGCAGTCCACGAATGAACACTGAAGCTTTCTTT.

The J gene is TRBJ2-7, the V gene TRBV5-1; 11 positions match TRBD2. Germline V gene data show CDR1 as SGHRS and CDR2 as YFSETQ. This CDR3 spans 16 amino acids. The ends lost 3 bases at V and 3 bases at J; junction bases unmatched: 8. The CDR3 loop is CASSSRSGTSGYEQYF. CDR3 bases: TGCGCCAGCAGCTCGCGGTCCGGGACTAGCGGCTACGAGCAGTACTTC.

This chain links TRBV7-2 with TRBJ2-1; no definite D call. CDR1 is SGHTA and CDR2 is FQGNSA in the germline V gene. The V end lost 4 bases, the J end lost 7 bases, and 8 bases lay between the germline ends. The length of the CDR3 is 12 residues. CDR3 DNA sequence: TGTGCCAGCAGCTCCTTCGGGAATGAGCAGTTCTTC. As protein: CASSSFGNEQFF.

The chain recombines TRBV30 with TRBJ2-7; D not resolved. The CDR3 has 11 amino acids. V was shortened by 3 bases and J by 5 bases, with 8 bases between the two germline ends. Germline-derived CDR1 and CDR2 are GTSNPN and SVGIG (reference sequence). The CDR3 reads CAWSLSHEQYF. The CDR3 nucleotides read TGTGCCTGGAGCCTATCCCACGAGCAGTACTTC.

The V gene is TRBV9, the J gene TRBJ2-1; 11 nucleotides line up with TRBD2. CDR1 is SGDLS and CDR2 is YYNGEE in the germline V gene. Trimming removed 3 bases from V and 3 bases from J; junction bases left unmatched: 2. The CDR3 extends over 15 amino acids. CDR3 sequence reads: CASSALAGGYNEQFF. The CDR3 nucleotides read TGTGCCAGCAGCGCCCTAGCGGGGGGCTACAATGAGCAGTTCTTC.

The chain employs TRBV5-1 and TRBJ2-3, with D perhaps TRBD1 (6 bases). The CDR3 consists of 14 residues. Trimming removed 4 bases from V and 0 bases from J, with 9 bases in between. The V gene's germline CDR1 is SGHRS and CDR2 YFSETQ. The DNA of the CDR3 is TGCGCCAGCAGCGTCAGGGGAAGCACAGATACGCAGTATTTT. Protein sequence: CASSVRGSTDTQYF.

V usage is TRBV5-8 and J usage is TRBJ1-5; D may be TRBD1 (5 bases). Trimming cost V 0 bases and J 5 bases, with 12 bases left between them. The germline V gene encodes CDR1 SGHTS and CDR2 YDEGEE. This CDR3 has 15 amino acids. This CDR3 is CASSLESWGDQPQHF. The CDR3 DNA sequence: TGTGCCAGCAGCTTGGAATCTTGGGGGGATCAGCCCCAGCATTTT.

This clone is medium-sized within its sample. The J gene is TRBJ1-1, the V gene TRBV5-1; 8 bases are a match to TRBD1. Germline assignment: CDR1 SGHRS and CDR2 YFSETQ. CDR3 size: 14 residues. The trim removed 0 bases at V and 3 bases at J, leaving 1 base unmatched. CDR3 bases: TGCGCCAGCAGCTTGGGACAGGGGTACACTGAAGCTTTCTTT. The encoded protein is CASSLGQGYTEAFF.

The chain couples TRBV7-6 to TRBJ2-2; D gene uncertain. Germline assignment: CDR1 SGHVS and CDR2 FNYEAQ. Trimming cost V 5 bases and J 2 bases, with 9 bases left between them. The CDR3 covers 14 residues. CDR3 sequence (DNA): TGTGCCAGCAGCCGTCAAGTAAACACCGGGGAGCTGTTTTTT. Its translation: CASSRQVNTGELFF.

The chain uses TRBV18 and TRBJ1-1, with 12 positions matching TRBD1. The CDR3 runs 15 residues. V trimming: 5 bases; J trimming: 11 bases; junction bases outside the gene matches: 12. In germline, CDR1 is KGHSH, CDR2 LQKENI. CDR3 region: CASSNQYGTGGNAFF. CDR3 bases: TGTGCCAGCTCAAACCAGTATGGGACAGGGGGCAATGCTTTCTTT.

This sequence joins TRBV9 and TRBJ2-3; TRBD2 matches 10 bases. Unmatched junction bases numbered 6, after V lost 3 bases and J lost 5 bases. Germline values: CDR1 SGDLS, CDR2 YYNGEE. The length of the CDR3 is 15 residues. The CDR3, as DNA: TGTGCCAGCAGCGGTCGTAGCGGGGGGCAAGATACGCAGTATTTT. It encodes CASSGRSGGQDTQYF.

The chain recombines TRBV4-2 with TRBJ2-2; a possible D gene is TRBD2 (5 bases). The germline V gene has CDR1 LGHNA and CDR2 YNFKEQ. V was pared by 7 bases and J by 6 bases, with 15 bases between. The length of the CDR3 is 14 residues. This chain's CDR3 is CASKGPLGAGELFF. The CDR3 nucleotides are TGTGCCAGCAAAGGGCCACTCGGGGCCGGGGAGCTGTTTTTT.

V gene TRBV11-2 combines with J gene TRBJ2-5, with D perhaps matching TRBD1 (6 bases). Trimming removed 5 bases at V and 5 bases at J, with 12 bases between. The CDR3 runs to 13 residues. The germline CDR1 and CDR2 sequences are SGHAT and FQNNGV. The chain's CDR3 is CASSPDRRETQYF. Written as DNA, the CDR3 is TGTGCCAGCAGCCCTGACAGGAGGGAGACCCAGTACTTC.

This rearrangement joins TRBV27 to TRBJ2-1; 10 nucleotides agree with TRBD2. The CDR3 totals 18 residues. Trimming at V came to 1 base and at J to 1 base, leaving 7 bases not matched to a gene. Per germline, CDR1 MNHEY and CDR2 SMNVEV (reference sequence). The CDR3 DNA reads as TGTGCCAGCAGTTTATGGCCTAGCGGGGGCCTTTCCTACAATGAGCAGTTCTTC. It translates to CASSLWPSGGLSYNEQFF.

The chain couples TRBV10-2 to TRBJ1-5, with D unclear. Per germline, CDR1 WSHSY and CDR2 SAAADI. This CDR3 comprises 12 residues. Trimming took 6 bases from V and 2 from J, leaving 5 bases between them. The CDR3 sequence is CASRVGNQPQHF. The CDR3 DNA reads as TGCGCCAGCAGGGTGGGCAATCAGCCCCAGCATTTT.

In its sample, this clone is medium-sized. V gene TRBV28 combines with J gene TRBJ1-4, with unresolved D. V was shortened by 2 bases and J by 12 bases, with 10 bases between the two germline ends. CDR1 MDHEN and CDR2 SYDVKM come from the germline V gene. The CDR3 length is 12 residues. CDR3 loop: CASSLREEELFF. The CDR3 nucleotides are TGTGCCAGCAGTTTAAGAGAGGAAGAACTGTTTTTT.

This clone ranks as medium-sized (0.01 to 0.1%). The chain joins TRBV14 to TRBJ1-2; D is unclear. V was cut by 4 bases and J by 0 bases, with 9 bases left in between. The length of the CDR3 is 14 residues. Germline assignment: CDR1 SGHDN and CDR2 FVKESK. The CDR3 loop is CASSPRLPNYGYTF. CDR3 nucleotides: TGTGCCAGCAGCCCCCGATTGCCTAACTATGGCTACACCTTC. The full variable domain, completed using reference TRBV14 and TRBJ1-2, is EAGVTQFPSHSVIEKGQTVTLRCDPISGHDNLYWYRRVMGKEIKFLLHFVKESKQDESGMPNNRFLAERTGGTYSTLKVQPAELEDSGVYFCASSPRLPNYGYTFGSGTRLTVV.

This clone was seen only once. V and J are TRBV4-3 and TRBJ1-4, with 8 nucleotides matching TRBD1. CDR1 and CDR2 from the germline V gene are LGHNA and YSLEER. The length of the CDR3 is 19 residues. V was clipped by 3 bases and J by 0 bases; unmatched bases: 12. CDR3 sequence: CASSHDGAGGGSTNEKLFF. The CDR3 nucleotides read TGCGCCAGCAGCCACGATGGGGCAGGGGGCGGATCAACTAATGAAAAACTGTTTTTT.

This chain connects TRBV6-4 to TRBJ1-1, with D possibly matching TRBD1 (5 bases). Germline V CDR1 and CDR2: MRHNA, SNTAGT. The V end lost 10 bases, the J end lost 5 bases, and 20 bases lay between the germline ends. The length of the CDR3 is 14 residues. For the CDR3, the DNA is TGTGCCAACGGGGGGGGACGGGAGAGGACTGAAGCTTTCTTT. This translates into CANGGGRERTEAFF.

V and J are TRBV4-1 and TRBJ2-4, with D uncertain. The CDR3 has 17 residues. The V gene's germline CDR1 is MGHRA and CDR2 YSYEKL. V was cut by 1 base and J by 16 bases, with 29 bases left in between. The CDR3 is CASSQGISELTAGRKYF. The CDR3 nucleotides are TGCGCCAGCAGCCAAGGTATAAGTGAACTAACAGCCGGTCGGAAATACTTC.

The chain employs TRBV7-3 and TRBJ1-1, with D possibly TRBD1 on 5 matching bases. Trimming removed 7 bases at V and 1 base at J, with 13 bases between. Germline V gives CDR1 SGHTA, CDR2 FQGTGA. The CDR3 totals 14 residues. This chain's CDR3 is CASKRGSENTEAFF. The CDR3 nucleotides are TGTGCCAGCAAGAGGGGTTCGGAGAACACTGAAGCTTTCTTT.

CDR3 amino acids: CASNPGRNQETQYF. CDR3 nucleotides: TGTGCCAGCAACCCCGGACGAAACCAAGAGACCCAGTACTTC. The chain uses TRBV11-2 and TRBJ2-5; no firm D call. From germline, CDR1 is SGHAT and CDR2 FQNNGV. The V end lost 7 bases, the J end lost 0 bases, and 12 bases lay between the germline ends. The CDR3 runs 14 residues.